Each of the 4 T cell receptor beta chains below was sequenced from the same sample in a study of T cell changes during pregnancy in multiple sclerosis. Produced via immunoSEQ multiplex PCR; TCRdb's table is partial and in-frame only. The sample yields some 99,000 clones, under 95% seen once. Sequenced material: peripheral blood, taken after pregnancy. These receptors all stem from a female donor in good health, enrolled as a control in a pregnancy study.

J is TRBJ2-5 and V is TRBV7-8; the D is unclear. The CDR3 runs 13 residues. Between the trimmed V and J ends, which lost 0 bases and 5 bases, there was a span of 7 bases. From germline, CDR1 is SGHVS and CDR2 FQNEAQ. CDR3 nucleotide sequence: TGTGCCAGCAGCTTAGCTCCTACGGAGACCCAGTACTTC. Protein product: CASSLAPTETQYF.

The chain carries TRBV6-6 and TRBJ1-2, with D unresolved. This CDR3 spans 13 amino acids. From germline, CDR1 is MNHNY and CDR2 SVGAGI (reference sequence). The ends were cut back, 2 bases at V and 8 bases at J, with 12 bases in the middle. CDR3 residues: CASSYDLTEGYTF. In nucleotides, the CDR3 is TGTGCCAGCAGTTACGATCTAACAGAGGGCTACACCTTC.

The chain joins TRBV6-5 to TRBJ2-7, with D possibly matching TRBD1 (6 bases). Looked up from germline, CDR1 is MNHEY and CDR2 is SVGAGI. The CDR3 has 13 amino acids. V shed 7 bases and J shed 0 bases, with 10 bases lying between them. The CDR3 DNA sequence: TGTGCCAGCAAACGGGACAACTCCTACGAGCAGTACTTC. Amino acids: CASKRDNSYEQYF.

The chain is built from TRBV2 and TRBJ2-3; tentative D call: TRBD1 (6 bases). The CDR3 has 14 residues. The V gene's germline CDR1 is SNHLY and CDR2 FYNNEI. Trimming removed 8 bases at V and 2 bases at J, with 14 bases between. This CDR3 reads CASWSGQITDTQYF. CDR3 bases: TGTGCCAGCTGGAGCGGACAGATCACAGATACGCAGTATTTT. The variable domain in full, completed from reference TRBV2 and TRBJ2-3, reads EPEVTQTPSHQVTQMGQEVILRCVPISNHLYFYWYRQILGQKVEFLVSFYNNEISEKSEIFDDQFSVERPDGSNFTLKIRSTKLEDSAMYFCASWSGQITDTQYFGPGTRLTVL.